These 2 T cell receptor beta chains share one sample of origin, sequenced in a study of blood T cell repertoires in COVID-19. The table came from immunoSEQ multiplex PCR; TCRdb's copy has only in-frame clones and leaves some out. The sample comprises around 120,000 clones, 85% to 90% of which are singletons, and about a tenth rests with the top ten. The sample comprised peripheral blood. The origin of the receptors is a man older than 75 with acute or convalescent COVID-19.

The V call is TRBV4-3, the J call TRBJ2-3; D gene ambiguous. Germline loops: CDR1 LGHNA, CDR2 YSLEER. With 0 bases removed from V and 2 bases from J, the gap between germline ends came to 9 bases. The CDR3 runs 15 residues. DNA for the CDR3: TGCGCCAGCAGCCAAGACTTGGCAAACACAGATACGCAGTATTTT. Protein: CASSQDLANTDTQYF.

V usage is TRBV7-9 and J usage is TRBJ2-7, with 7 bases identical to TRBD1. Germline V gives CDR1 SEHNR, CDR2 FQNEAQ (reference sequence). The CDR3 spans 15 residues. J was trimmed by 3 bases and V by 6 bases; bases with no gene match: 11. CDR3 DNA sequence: TGTGCCAGCAGGACAAATACAGGGGCGAGCTACGAGCAGTACTTC. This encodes CASRTNTGASYEQYF.